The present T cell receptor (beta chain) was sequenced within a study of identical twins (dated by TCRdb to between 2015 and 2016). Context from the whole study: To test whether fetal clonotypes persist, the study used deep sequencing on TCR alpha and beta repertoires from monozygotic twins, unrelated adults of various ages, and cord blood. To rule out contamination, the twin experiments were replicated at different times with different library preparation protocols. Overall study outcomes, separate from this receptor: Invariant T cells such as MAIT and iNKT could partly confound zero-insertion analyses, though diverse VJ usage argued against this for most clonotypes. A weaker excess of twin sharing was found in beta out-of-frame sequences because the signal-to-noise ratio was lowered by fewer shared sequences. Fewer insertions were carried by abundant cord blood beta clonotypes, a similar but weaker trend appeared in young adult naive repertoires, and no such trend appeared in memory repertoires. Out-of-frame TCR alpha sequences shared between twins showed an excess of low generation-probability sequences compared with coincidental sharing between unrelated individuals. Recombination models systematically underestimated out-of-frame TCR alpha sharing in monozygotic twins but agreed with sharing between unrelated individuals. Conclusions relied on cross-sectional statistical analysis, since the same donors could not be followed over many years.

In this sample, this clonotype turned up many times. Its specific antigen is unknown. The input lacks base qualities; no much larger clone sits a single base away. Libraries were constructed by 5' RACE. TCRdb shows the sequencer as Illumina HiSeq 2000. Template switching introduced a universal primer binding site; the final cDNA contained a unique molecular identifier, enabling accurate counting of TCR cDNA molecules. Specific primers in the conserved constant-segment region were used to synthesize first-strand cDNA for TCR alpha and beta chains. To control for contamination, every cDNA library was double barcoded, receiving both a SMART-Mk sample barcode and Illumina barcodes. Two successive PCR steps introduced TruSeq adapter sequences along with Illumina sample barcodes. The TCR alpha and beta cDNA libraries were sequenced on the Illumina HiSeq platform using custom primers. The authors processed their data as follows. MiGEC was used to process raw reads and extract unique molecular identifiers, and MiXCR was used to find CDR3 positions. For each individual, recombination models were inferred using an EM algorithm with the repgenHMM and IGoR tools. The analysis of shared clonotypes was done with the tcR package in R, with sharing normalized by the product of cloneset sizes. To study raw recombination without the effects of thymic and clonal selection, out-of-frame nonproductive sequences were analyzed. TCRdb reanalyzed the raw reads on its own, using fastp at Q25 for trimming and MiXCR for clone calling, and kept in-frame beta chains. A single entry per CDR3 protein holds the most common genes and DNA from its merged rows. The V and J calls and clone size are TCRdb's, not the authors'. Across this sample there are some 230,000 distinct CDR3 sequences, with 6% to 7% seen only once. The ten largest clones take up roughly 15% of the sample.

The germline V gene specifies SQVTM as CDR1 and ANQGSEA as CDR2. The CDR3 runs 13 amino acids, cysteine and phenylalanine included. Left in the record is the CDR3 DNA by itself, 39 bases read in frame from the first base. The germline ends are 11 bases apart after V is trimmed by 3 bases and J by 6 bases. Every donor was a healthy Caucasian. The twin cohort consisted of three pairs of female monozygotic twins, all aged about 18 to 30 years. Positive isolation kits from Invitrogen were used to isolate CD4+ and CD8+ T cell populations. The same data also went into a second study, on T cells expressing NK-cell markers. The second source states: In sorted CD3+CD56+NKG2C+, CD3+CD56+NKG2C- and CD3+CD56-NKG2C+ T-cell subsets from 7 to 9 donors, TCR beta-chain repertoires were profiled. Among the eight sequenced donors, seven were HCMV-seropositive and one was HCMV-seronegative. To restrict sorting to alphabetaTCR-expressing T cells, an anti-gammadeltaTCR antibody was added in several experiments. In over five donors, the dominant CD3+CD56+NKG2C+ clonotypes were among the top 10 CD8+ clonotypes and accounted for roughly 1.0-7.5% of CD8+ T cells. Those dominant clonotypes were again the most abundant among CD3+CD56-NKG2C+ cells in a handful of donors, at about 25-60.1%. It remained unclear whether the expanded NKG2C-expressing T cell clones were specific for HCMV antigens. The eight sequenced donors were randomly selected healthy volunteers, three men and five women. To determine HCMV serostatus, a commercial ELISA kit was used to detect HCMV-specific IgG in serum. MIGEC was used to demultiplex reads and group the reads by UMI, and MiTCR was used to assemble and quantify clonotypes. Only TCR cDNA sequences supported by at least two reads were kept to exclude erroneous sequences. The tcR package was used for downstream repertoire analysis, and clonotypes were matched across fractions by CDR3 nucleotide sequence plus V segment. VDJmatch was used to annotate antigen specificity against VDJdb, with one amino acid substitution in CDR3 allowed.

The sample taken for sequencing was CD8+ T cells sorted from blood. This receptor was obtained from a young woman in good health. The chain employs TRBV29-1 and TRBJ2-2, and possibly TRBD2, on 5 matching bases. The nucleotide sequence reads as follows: TGCAGCGTTGAGAGGGAGCAAGCCGGGGAGCTGTTTTTT. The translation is CSVEREQAGELFF.